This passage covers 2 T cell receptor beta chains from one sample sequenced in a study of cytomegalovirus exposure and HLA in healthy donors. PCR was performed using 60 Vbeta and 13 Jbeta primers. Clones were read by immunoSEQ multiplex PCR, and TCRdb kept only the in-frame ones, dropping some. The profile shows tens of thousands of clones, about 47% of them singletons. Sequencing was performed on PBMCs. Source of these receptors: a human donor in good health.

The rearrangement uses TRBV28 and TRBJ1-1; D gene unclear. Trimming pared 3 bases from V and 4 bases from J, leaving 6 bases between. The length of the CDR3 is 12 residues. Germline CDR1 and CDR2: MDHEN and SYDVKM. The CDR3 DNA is TGTGCCAGCAGTTTCCCGGGCACTGAAGCTTTCTTT. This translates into CASSFPGTEAFF.

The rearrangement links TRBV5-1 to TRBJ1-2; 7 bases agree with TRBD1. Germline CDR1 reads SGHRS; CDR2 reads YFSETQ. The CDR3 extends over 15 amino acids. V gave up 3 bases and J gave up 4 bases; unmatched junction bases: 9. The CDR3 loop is CASSSSTTGTYGYTF. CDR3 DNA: TGCGCCAGCAGCTCTTCTACGACAGGGACCTATGGCTACACCTTC.